Shown below are 11 T cell receptor beta chains from a single sample sequenced in a study of control samples from healthy donors and cancer patients. TCRdb's copy holds only in-frame clones and misses some; the assay was immunoSEQ multiplex PCR. Of 45,000 to 70,000 clones detected, 80% to 95% appear once; the ten largest clones hold approximately 0.95%. Material: PBMCs. The receptors come from a man in his thirties or forties with colorectal cancer.

The count of this clone is one. The chain has TRBV7-8 and TRBJ2-1, with TRBD1 identical over 9 bases. The CDR3 totals 15 residues. V dropped 3 bases and J dropped 6; count of bases not matched to a gene: 6. Germline V CDR1 and CDR2: SGHVS, FQNEAQ. This CDR3 is CASSFAQGALNEQFF. CDR3 DNA: TGTGCCAGCAGCTTTGCACAGGGGGCCCTCAATGAGCAGTTCTTC.

The chain couples TRBV27 to TRBJ2-7, with 8 bases matching TRBD1. This CDR3 has 15 residues. Germline V gives CDR1 MNHEY, CDR2 SMNVEV (reference sequence). Losses at the gene ends were 5 bases for V and 3 bases for J; bases not matched to a gene: 9. The CDR3 is CASSLSGQGGYEQYF. The CDR3 coding sequence is TGTGCCAGCAGTCTCTCCGGACAGGGTGGCTACGAGCAGTACTTC.

J is TRBJ2-2 and V is TRBV9; 10 bases agree with TRBD2. The V segment lost 4 bases and the J segment 3 bases; nucleotides outside the gene matches: 12. CDR1 is SGDLS and CDR2 is YYNGEE in the germline V gene. This CDR3 region has 18 residues. The CDR3 nucleotides read TGTGCCAGCAGCATCGGGACAGCGGGGGGGCTAGACACCGGGGAGCTGTTTTTT. As protein: CASSIGTAGGLDTGELFF.

This rearrangement joins TRBV5-1 to TRBJ2-1, with TRBD1 identical over 7 bases. Germline CDR1 SGHRS, CDR2 YFSETQ. V lost 1 base and J lost 5; bases outside the gene matches: 6. This CDR3 has 15 residues. The CDR3 is CASSLRQGWNNEQFF. As DNA, the CDR3 is TGCGCCAGCAGCTTGAGACAGGGTTGGAACAATGAGCAGTTCTTC.

With respect to this clone: The same CDR3 can be traced to other DNA sequences in this sample. The genes are TRBV6-5 and TRBJ1-1; 7 positions agree with TRBD1. The CDR3 consists of 13 residues. CDR1 and CDR2 (germline): MNHEY, SVGAGI. The junction had 2 bases not matched to a gene; V was cut back by 0 bases and J by 7 bases. The CDR3 nucleotides are TGTGCCAGCAGTTACTCAAGACAGGGTGAAGCTTTCTTT. It encodes CASSYSRQGEAFF.

The V call is TRBV19, the J call TRBJ2-2, with 8 bases that match TRBD2. With 5 bases clipped from V and 6 bases from J, the junction kept 8 bases outside the gene matches. This CDR3 has 15 amino acids. Germline V gives CDR1 LNHDA, CDR2 SQIVND (reference sequence). The CDR3, as DNA: TGTGCCAGTAGTTCCGGGACTAGGTTCTCCGGGGAGCTGTTTTTT. It is translated as CASSSGTRFSGELFF.

The chain joins TRBV10-1 to TRBJ2-1; tentatively, D is TRBD2 (5 bases). The ends were cut back, 2 bases at V and 10 bases at J, with 12 bases in the middle. The CDR3 contains 13 residues. Germline lookup yields CDR1 WNHNN and CDR2 SYGVQD (reference sequence). The CDR3 DNA sequence: TGCGCCAGCAGTGAGCGGGAACCCAAGGAGCAGTTCTTC. It yields the protein CASSEREPKEQFF.

The chain links TRBV6-2 or TRBV6-3 to TRBJ2-1, with 13 nucleotides matching TRBD2. After removal of 5 bases from V and 2 bases from J, the junction contained 9 bases not matched to a gene. This CDR3 contains 18 residues. CDR1 is MNHEY, CDR2 SVGEGT, per germline. In DNA, the CDR3 is TGTGCCAGCAGTCGTCTCGGGACTAGCGGGGTAGCCTACAATGAGCAGTTCTTC. The encoded protein is CASSRLGTSGVAYNEQFF.

The chain joins TRBV7-9 to TRBJ2-1; weak D call: TRBD2 (5 bases). Trimming stripped 2 bases from V and 0 bases from J, with 11 bases between. The CDR3 loop spans 16 amino acids. Germline V CDR1 and CDR2: SEHNR, FQNEAQ (reference sequence). The CDR3 DNA sequence: TGTGCCAGCAGCTTATGGCGGGCTCCCTCCTACAATGAGCAGTTCTTC. Translating it yields CASSLWRAPSYNEQFF.

The V and J genes are TRBV5-1 and TRBJ2-7, with D perhaps matching TRBD2 (5 bases). CDR3 length: 14 residues. V was clipped by 0 bases and J by 7 bases, with 14 bases between them. Germline V CDR1 and CDR2: SGHRS, YFSETQ. CDR3 DNA: TGCGCCAGCAGCTTGGGCTCCTGGGGAGAGGAGCAGTACTTC. Translated, it gives CASSLGSWGEEQYF. Looking up the rest from reference TRBV5-1 and TRBJ2-7 gives the full variable domain: KAGVTQTPRYLIKTRGQQVTLSCSPISGHRSVSWYQQTPGQGLQFLFEYFSETQRNKGNFPGRFSGRQFSNSRSEMNVSTLELGDSALYLCASSLGSWGEEQYFGPGTRLTVT.

The chain combines TRBV6-2 or TRBV6-3 with TRBJ1-6, with 7 positions matching TRBD1. The CDR3 contains 14 residues. CDR1 and CDR2 from the germline V gene are MNHEY and SVGEGT. V shed 0 bases, J shed 10 bases, and the junction held 3 bases outside the gene matches. This CDR3 is CASSYSTGTSPLHF. The CDR3, as DNA: TGTGCCAGCAGTTACTCGACAGGGACCTCACCCCTCCACTTT.